This T cell receptor beta chain derives from a study of shared clonotypes between healthy human individuals. CDR1 SGHTA and CDR2 FQGNSA come from the germline V gene. The CDR3 runs to 12 residues. V was cut by 6 bases and J by 4 bases, with 10 bases left in between. Naive CD8 populations comprised CD45RO-negative cells positively selected for CCR7, excluding terminally differentiated effector memory CD45RA+ cells. The table came from immunoSEQ multiplex PCR; TCRdb's copy has only in-frame clones and leaves some out. The profile shows about 2.1 million clones, roughly 91% of them singletons. This TCR derives from a man aged 18 to 29 in good health. Some clones in this sample may be carry-over from other donors' samples. The chain uses TRBV7-2 and TRBJ2-7, with D unresolved. The sample taken for sequencing was naive CD8+ T cells from PBMCs. CDR3 loop: CASRSQEYEQYF. CDR3 DNA: TGTGCCAGCAGGAGCCAAGAGTACGAGCAGTACTTC.